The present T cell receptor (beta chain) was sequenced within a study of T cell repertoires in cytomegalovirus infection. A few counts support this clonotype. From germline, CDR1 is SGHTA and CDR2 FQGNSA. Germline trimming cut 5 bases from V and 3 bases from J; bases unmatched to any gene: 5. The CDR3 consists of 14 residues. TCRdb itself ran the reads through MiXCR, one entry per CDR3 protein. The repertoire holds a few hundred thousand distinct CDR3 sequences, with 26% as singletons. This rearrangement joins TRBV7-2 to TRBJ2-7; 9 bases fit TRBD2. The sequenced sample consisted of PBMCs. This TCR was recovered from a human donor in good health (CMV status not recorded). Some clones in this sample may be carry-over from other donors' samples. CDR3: CASSILTSGYEQYF. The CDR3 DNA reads TGTGCCAGCAGCATATTGACTAGCGGCTACGAGCAGTACTTC.